The entry that follows covers one TCR beta chain sequence. These data are taken from a study of blood T cell repertoires in COVID-19. Study details: Spain, Italy and the United States supplied samples that represented acute and convalescent COVID-19. Sources were T cells, B-cell-depleted T cells, or PBMCs; the material itself was cDNA or gDNA.

Repertoires were generated with immunoSEQ multiplex PCR, while TCRdb's copy carries only in-frame clones and drops some. The sample contains more than 95,000 clones, 65% to 80% of which appear only once. The CDR3 contains 16 residues. CDR1 is LGHDT, CDR2 YNNKEL, per germline (reference sequence). The J segment lost 7 bases and the V segment lost 1 base, leaving 9 bases of the junction unmatched. The chain employs TRBV3-1 (or the pseudogene TRBV3-2) and TRBJ2-1; 8 bases line up with TRBD1. Sequenced material: peripheral blood. The sequence was collected from a man aged 50 to 60 with acute or convalescent COVID-19. As DNA, the CDR3 is TGTGCCAGCAGCCAAGTGGTAGGGACAGGCGGGAATGAGCAGTTCTTC. Translation: CASSQVVGTGGNEQFF.